The 13 T cell receptor beta chains below come from one sample, sequenced in a study of beta chain features in type 1 diabetes. Notes on the study in general: Among all four CD4+ subsets, Type 1 diabetes patients had TCRB CDR3s that were moderately but significantly shorter.

No antigen has been identified for these receptors. The isolated RNA, all of it, was reverse transcribed, so expressed TCRB transcripts were what got sequenced. Profiled with immunoSEQ multiplex PCR; TCRdb holds only in-frame clones, not every one. Of about 270,000 clones in the sample, 13% to 15% were seen once. Sequenced input: naive CD4+ T cells from blood. These receptors were taken from a man younger than 40 with type 1 diabetes.

This clone was seen a few times. The same CDR3 is also encoded by other DNA sequences in this sample. The chain is built from TRBV7-9 and TRBJ1-5; no reliable D call. In germline, CDR1 is SEHNR, CDR2 FQNEAQ (reference sequence). This CDR3 has 13 amino acids. V was clipped by 2 bases and J by 4 bases, with 6 bases between them. The CDR3 region has the DNA TGTGCCAGCAGCTTACGAGGGAATCAGCCCCAGCATTTT. It is translated as CASSLRGNQPQHF.

This chain joins TRBV4-3 and TRBJ1-5; 7 bases fit TRBD1. The length of the CDR3 is 20 residues. V lost 3 bases, J lost 0 bases, and 17 bases stayed unmatched. The germline V gene encodes CDR1 LGHNA and CDR2 YSLEER. The chain's CDR3 is CASSHPLTGVSCYSNQPQHF. The CDR3 nucleotides are TGCGCCAGCAGCCATCCCCTAACAGGGGTATCTTGTTATAGCAATCAGCCCCAGCATTTT.

The V call is TRBV2, the J call TRBJ1-5; tentatively, D is TRBD1 (6 bases). The germline V and J ends were trimmed by 7 bases and 7 bases, with 17 bases remaining between them. The germline gives CDR1 SNHLY, CDR2 FYNNEI. The CDR3 runs 14 residues. CDR3 DNA sequence: TGTGCCAGCACCCTCGGGGGGGCGAGACAGCCCCAGCATTTT. Amino acid sequence: CASTLGGARQPQHF.

This clone was detected many times. This chain links TRBV29-1 with TRBJ2-3; TRBD1 is a possible D gene (5 bases). V dropped 6 bases and J dropped 3 bases, with 10 bases sitting between them. CDR1 and CDR2 (germline): SQVTM, ANQGSEA. The CDR3 has 12 residues. Written as DNA, the CDR3 is TGCAGCGTCGTGGGGCAGACAGATACGCAGTATTTT. Translating it yields CSVVGQTDTQYF.

Notes on this clone: Germline and junction disagree at one end, which may indicate a read error. V and J are TRBV20-1 and TRBJ1-2; 8 bases are shared with TRBD1. Looked up from germline, CDR1 is DFQATT and CDR2 is SNEGSKA (reference sequence). This CDR3 is 10 amino acids long. CDR3 region: CVTGGYGYTF. The CDR3 bases are TGTGTAACAGGGGGCTATGGCTACACCTTC.

This clone was seen only a few times. J is TRBJ2-3 and V is TRBV18; D not resolved. Trimming removed 1 base at V and 1 base at J, with 18 bases between. This CDR3 region has 18 residues. CDR1 is KGHSH, CDR2 LQKENI, per germline. CDR3 amino acids: CASSPLAHLSRRTDTQYF. The DNA of the CDR3 is TGTGCCAGCTCACCACTGGCACACCTCAGTCGTCGCACAGATACGCAGTATTTT.

The chain uses TRBV6-1 and TRBJ1-1, with D possibly TRBD1 on 5 matching bases. The CDR3 is made up of 12 amino acids. V gave up 2 bases and J gave up 10 bases, with 11 bases separating them. Germline CDR1 is MNHNS and CDR2 is SASEGT. CDR3 loop: CASSELSGGAFF. The CDR3 DNA is TGTGCCAGCAGTGAACTATCCGGGGGAGCTTTCTTT.

The chain joins TRBV5-1 to TRBJ2-1; D not certain. This CDR3 region has 12 residues. The V end was cut by 4 bases, the J end by 3 bases, with 5 bases between. Germline V CDR1 and CDR2: SGHRS, YFSETQ. CDR3 sequence: CASSQDYNEQFF. The CDR3, as DNA: TGCGCCAGCAGCCAGGACTACAATGAGCAGTTCTTC.

This clone has just a few counts. CDR3 coding DNA: TGTGCCAGCAGCCAACCCCAGGGGGTGAGCTCTGGGGCCAACGTCCTGACTTTC. Translating it yields CASSQPQGVSSGANVLTF. The rearrangement uses TRBV5-6 and TRBJ2-6, with 7 positions matching TRBD1. Unmatched junction bases numbered 10, after V lost 4 bases and J lost 0 bases. The CDR3 is 18 residues long. Germline V lookup: CDR1 SGHDT, CDR2 YYEEEE.

This clone was seen a few times. The rearrangement joins TRBV28 to TRBJ2-1, with a weak D call TRBD1 (6 bases). Germline CDR1 is MDHEN and CDR2 is SYDVKM. The CDR3 consists of 13 residues. The V and J ends lost 5 bases and 3 bases respectively, with 8 bases between them. CDR3 nucleotides: TGTGCCAGCAGTGCAGGGGTCTACAATGAGCAGTTCTTC. It is translated as CASSAGVYNEQFF.

This clone was counted between two and nine times. The gene calls are TRBV7-9 and TRBJ1-1; 9 bases are shared with TRBD1. With 4 bases clipped from V and 0 bases from J, the junction kept 6 bases outside the gene matches. The CDR3 has 16 amino acids. Germline V CDR1 and CDR2: SEHNR, FQNEAQ (reference sequence). CDR3 DNA sequence: TGTGCCAGCAGCTCCGGACAGGGGATTATGAACACTGAAGCTTTCTTT. Amino acids: CASSSGQGIMNTEAFF.

The chain carries TRBV6-5 and TRBJ2-2; possible D gene TRBD2, 6 bases. Between the trimmed V and J ends, which lost 1 base and 4 bases, there was a span of 10 bases. Germline V gene data show CDR1 as MNHEY and CDR2 as SVGAGI. The CDR3 extends over 15 amino acids. CDR3 nucleotide sequence: TGTGCCAGCAGTTACTGGAATAGCGGCACCGGGGAGCTGTTTTTT. Its protein product is CASSYWNSGTGELFF.

This clone was seen only a few times. V usage is TRBV28 and J usage is TRBJ2-7, with unresolved D. Germline V gene lookup returns CDR1 MDHEN and CDR2 SYDVKM. The CDR3 runs to 12 residues. V dropped 3 bases and J dropped 8 bases, with 11 bases sitting between them. As DNA, the CDR3 is TGTGCCAGCAGTTTCGCAGTACGAAAGCAGTACTTC. Translation: CASSFAVRKQYF.